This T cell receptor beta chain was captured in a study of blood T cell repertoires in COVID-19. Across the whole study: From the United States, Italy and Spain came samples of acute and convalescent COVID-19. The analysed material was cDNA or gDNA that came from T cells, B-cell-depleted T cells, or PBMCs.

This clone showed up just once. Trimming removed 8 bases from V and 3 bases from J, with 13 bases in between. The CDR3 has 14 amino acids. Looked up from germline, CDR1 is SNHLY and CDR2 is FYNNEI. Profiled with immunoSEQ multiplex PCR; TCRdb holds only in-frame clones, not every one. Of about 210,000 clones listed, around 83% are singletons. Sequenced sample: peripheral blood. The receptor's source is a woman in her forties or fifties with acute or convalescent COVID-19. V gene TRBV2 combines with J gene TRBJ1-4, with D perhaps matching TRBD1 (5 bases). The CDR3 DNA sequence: TGTGCCAGCGATAGGGGTGCGGCTAATGAAAAACTGTTTTTT. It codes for CASDRGAANEKLFF.